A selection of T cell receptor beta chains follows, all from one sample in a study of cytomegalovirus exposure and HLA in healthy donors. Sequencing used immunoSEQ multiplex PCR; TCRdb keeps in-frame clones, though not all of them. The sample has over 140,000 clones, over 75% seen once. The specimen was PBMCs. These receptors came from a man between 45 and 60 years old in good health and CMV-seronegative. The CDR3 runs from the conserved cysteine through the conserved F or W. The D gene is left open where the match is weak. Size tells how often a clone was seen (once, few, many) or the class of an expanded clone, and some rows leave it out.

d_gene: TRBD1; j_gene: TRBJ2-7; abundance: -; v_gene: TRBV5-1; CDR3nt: TGCGCCAGCAGCTCTGGGACAGGGGAGCAACACGAGCAGTACTTC; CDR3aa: CASSSGTGEQHEQYF
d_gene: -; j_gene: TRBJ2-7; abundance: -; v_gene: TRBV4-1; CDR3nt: TGCGCCAGCAGCCAAGGGGAAGACAGCTCCTACGAGCAGTACTTC; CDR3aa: CASSQGEDSSYEQYF
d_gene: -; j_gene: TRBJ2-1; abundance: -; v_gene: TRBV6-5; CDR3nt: TGTGCCAGCAGTCGAGAGCCTTGGTCAAATGAGCAGTTCTTC; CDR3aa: CASSREPWSNEQFF
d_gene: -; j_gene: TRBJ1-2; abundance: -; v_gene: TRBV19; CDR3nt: TGTGCCAGTATCGGACTAGGTGGCTACACCTTC; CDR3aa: CASIGLGGYTF
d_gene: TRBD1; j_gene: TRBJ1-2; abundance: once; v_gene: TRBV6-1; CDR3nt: TGTGCCAGCCGCCCGGGACAGGGTACCCCCTATGGCTACACCTTC; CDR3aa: CASRPGQGTPYGYTF
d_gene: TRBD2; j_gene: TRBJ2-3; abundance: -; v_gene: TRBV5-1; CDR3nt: TGCGCCAGCAGCTTGGAGTTTAGCGGGAGGGCCGAAGTAGATACGCAGTATTTT; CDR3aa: CASSLEFSGRAEVDTQYF
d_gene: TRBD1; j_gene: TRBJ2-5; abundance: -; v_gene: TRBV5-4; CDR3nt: TGTGCCAGCAGCTTGCAGGGGGCGAATGAAGAGACCCAGTACTTC; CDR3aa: CASSLQGANEETQYF
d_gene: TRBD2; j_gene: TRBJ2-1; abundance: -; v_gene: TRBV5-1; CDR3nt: TGCGCCAGCAGCTTGACACTAGCGGGCCACAATGAGCAGTTCTTC; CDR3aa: CASSLTLAGHNEQFF
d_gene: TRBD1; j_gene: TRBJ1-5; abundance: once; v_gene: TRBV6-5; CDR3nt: TGTGCCAGCAGTCCTGGGACAGTCAATCAGCCCCAGCATTTT; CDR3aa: CASSPGTVNQPQHF
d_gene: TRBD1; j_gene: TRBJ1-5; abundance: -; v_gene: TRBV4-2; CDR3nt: TGTGCCAGCAGCCAGGGACAGGAAAATCAGCCCCAGCATTTT; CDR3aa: CASSQGQENQPQHF
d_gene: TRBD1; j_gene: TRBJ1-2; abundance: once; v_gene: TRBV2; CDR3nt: TGTGCCAGCAGCGGGACAGAGACTGGCTACACCTTC; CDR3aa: CASSGTETGYTF
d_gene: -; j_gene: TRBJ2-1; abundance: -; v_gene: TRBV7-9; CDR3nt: TGTGCCAGCAGCTTAATAGCGGCTCTCTACAATGAGCAGTTCTTC; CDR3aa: CASSLIAALYNEQFF
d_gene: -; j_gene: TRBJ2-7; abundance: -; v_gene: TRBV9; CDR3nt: TGTGCCAGCAGCGTCGGGACACCCGCCGGGGACGAGCAGTACTTC; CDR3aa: CASSVGTPAGDEQYF
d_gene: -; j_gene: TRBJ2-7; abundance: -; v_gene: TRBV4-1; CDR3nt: TGCGCCAGCAGCCAGGCCAGGGGTTGGAGCTCCTACGAGCAGTACTTC; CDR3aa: CASSQARGWSSYEQYF
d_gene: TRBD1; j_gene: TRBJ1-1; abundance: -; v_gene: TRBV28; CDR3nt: TGTGCCAGCTGCAGGGGGCGAAGGACTGAAGCTTTCTTT; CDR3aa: CASCRGRRTEAFF
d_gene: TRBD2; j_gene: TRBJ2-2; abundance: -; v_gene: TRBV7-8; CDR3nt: TGTGCCAGCCGACCCCGGGAGGGCCTCACCGGGGAGCTGTTTTTT; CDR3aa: CASRPREGLTGELFF
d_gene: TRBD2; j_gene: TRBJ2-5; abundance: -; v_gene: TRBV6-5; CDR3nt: TGTGCCAGCAGCAAACTAGCGGGAGTAACCCAGTACTTC; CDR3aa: CASSKLAGVTQYF
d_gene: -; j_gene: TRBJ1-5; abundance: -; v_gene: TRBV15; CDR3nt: TGTGCCACCAGCAGAGCGGTCATGGGGCCCAATCAGCCCCAGCATTTT; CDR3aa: CATSRAVMGPNQPQHF
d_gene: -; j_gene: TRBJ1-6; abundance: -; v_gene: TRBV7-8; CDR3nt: TGTGCCAGCAGCGGTAGTAGGAACAGAAGGTCACCCCTCCACTTT; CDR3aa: CASSGSRNRRSPLHF
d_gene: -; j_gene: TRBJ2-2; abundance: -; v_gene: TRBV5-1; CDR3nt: TGCGCAAGCAATCGGGGGAACACCGAGGAGCTGTTTTTT; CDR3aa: CASNRGNTEELFF
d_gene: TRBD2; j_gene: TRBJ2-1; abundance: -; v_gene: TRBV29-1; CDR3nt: TGCAGCGGATCTAGCGGGAGGCGGGATGAGCAGTTCTTC; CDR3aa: CSGSSGRRDEQFF
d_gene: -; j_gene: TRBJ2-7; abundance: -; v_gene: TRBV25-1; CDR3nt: TGTGCCAGCAGTCCCCCGTCGGTTCACTCCTACGAGCAGTACTTC; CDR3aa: CASSPPSVHSYEQYF
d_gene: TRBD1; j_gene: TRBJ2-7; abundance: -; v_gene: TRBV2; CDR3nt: TGTGCCAGCAACCTGGGACAGGGCCACGAGCAGTACTTC; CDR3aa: CASNLGQGHEQYF
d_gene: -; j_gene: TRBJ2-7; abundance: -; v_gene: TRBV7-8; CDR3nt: TGTGCCAGCAGCTTAGCTCAAGGGGACGAGCAGTACTTC; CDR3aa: CASSLAQGDEQYF
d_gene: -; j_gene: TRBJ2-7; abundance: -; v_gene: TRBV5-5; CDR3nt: TGTGCCAGCACCCTTAGCGGTACTTGGGACGAGCAGTACTTC; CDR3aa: CASTLSGTWDEQYF
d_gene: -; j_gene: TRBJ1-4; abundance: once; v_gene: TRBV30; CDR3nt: TGTGCCTGGAGTCCAATCCGCGATGAAAAACTGTTTTTT; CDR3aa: CAWSPIRDEKLFF
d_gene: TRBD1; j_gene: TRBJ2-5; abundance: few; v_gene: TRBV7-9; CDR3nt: TGTGCCAGCAGCTTGCAGGGGGCAAGGGGAGAGACCCAGTACTTC; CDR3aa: CASSLQGARGETQYF
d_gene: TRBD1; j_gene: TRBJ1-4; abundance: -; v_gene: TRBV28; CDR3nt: TGTGCCAGCAGCCTCAGGGGGCTCGGGGAAAAACTGTTTTTT; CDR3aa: CASSLRGLGEKLFF
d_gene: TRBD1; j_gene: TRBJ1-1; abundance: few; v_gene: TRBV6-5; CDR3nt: TGTGCCAGCAGTTCAAACAGGGGTAGGGCTTTCTTT; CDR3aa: CASSSNRGRAFF
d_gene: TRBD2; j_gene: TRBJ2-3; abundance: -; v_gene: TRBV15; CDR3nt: TGTGCCACCAGCGCCCGACTAGCGGGAGATGCTACGCAGTATTTT; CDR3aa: CATSARLAGDATQYF
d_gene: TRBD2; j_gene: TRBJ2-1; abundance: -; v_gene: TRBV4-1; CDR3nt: TGCGCCAGCAGCAGAGGACCGGGAGGGACGGGGGCCTACAATGAGCAGTTCTTC; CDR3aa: CASSRGPGGTGAYNEQFF
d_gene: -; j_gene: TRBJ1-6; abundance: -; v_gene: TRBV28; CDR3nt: TGTGCCAGCAGTTTACCGCTGAGCTCCTATAATTCACCCCTCCACTTT; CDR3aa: CASSLPLSSYNSPLHF
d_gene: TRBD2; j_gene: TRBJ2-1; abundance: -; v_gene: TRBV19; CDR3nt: TGTGCCAGTAGCGCGACTAGCGGGGAGGATGAGCAGTTCTTC; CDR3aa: CASSATSGEDEQFF
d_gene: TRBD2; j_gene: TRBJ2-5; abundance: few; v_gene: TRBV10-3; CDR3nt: TGTGCCATCAGTGGAATTACTAGCGGAGCGGGGCGTCAAGAGACCCAGTACTTC; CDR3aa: CAISGITSGAGRQETQYF
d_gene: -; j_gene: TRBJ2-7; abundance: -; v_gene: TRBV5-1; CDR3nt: TGCGCCAGCAGCTTTGATTGGACAGCCAACTACGAGCAGTACTTC; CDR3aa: CASSFDWTANYEQYF
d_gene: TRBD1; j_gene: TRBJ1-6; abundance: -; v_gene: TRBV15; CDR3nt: TGTGCCACCAGCCGCGGGACAGCGAATTCACCCCTCCACTTT; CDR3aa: CATSRGTANSPLHF
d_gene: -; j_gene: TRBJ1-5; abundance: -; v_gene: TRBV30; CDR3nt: TGTGCCGGGGGGTATAGCAATCAGCCCCAGCATTTT; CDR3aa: CAGGYSNQPQHF
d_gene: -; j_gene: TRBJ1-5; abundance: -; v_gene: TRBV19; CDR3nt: TGTGCCAGTAGGGATTTGGCGGGGAGCAATCAGCCCCAGCATTTT; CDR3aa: CASRDLAGSNQPQHF